This T cell receptor (beta chain) was recorded in a study of beta chain features in type 1 diabetes. The study reverse transcribed the entire isolated RNA, so it sequenced expressed TCRB transcripts. Profiling relied on immunoSEQ multiplex PCR, and the TCRdb table lists in-frame clones only, not all of them. The sample includes hundreds of thousands of clones, 15% to 19% of them seen just once. Study outcomes and limitations: Type 1 diabetes patients showed a moderate but significant shortening of TCRB CDR3s in all four CD4+ subsets.

CDR3 length: 15 residues. V shed 5 bases and J shed 1 base, with 14 bases lying between them. Germline loops: CDR1 SGHTA, CDR2 FQGNSA. Turning to this clone: The antigen is undetermined.

The chain has TRBV7-2 and TRBJ2-5; D not resolved. The receptor's source is a man between 18 and 35 years old in good health. The sequencing sample was made of naive CD4+ T cells from blood. The CDR3 DNA follows: TGTGCCAGCAGCCCTCCCCCGCTAGTCCAAGAGACCCAGTACTTC. The encoded protein is CASSPPPLVQETQYF.